A selection of T cell receptor beta chains follows, all from one sample in a study of technical replicates of blood from a few donors. Sequencing used immunoSEQ multiplex PCR; TCRdb keeps in-frame clones, though not all of them. The table includes more than 60,000 clones, 85% to 95% detected once. Input material: T cells isolated from PBMCs. These receptors came from a human donor in good health. Both conserved end residues are part of each CDR3.

j_call: TRBJ2-1; v_call: TRBV5-4; cdr3_aa: CASSFLTGNEQFF
j_call: TRBJ1-3; v_call: TRBV29-1; cdr3_aa: CSVELGADTIYF
j_call: TRBJ1-4; v_call: TRBV4-1; cdr3_aa: CASSPHPDKATNEKLFF
j_call: TRBJ2-7; v_call: TRBV27; cdr3_aa: CASSLTGALNEQYF
j_call: TRBJ2-1; v_call: TRBV13; cdr3_aa: CASSLGGQGAERQFF
j_call: TRBJ2-3; v_call: TRBV5-4; cdr3_aa: CASSPTGGLTDTQYF
j_call: TRBJ2-2; v_call: TRBV10-1; cdr3_aa: CASRRTETGELFF
j_call: TRBJ2-2; v_call: TRBV29-1; cdr3_aa: CSVEDRRTLTNTGELFF
j_call: TRBJ1-2; v_call: TRBV19; cdr3_aa: CASMEDSYGYTF
j_call: TRBJ1-1; v_call: TRBV11-3; cdr3_aa: CASSTPMTGEAFF
j_call: TRBJ2-1; v_call: TRBV2; cdr3_aa: CASSDEGAVYNEQFF
j_call: TRBJ2-7; v_call: TRBV30; cdr3_aa: CAWRSGTSFHEQYF
j_call: TRBJ1-1; v_call: TRBV25-1; cdr3_aa: CASSESHSEAFF
j_call: TRBJ2-1; v_call: TRBV6-5; cdr3_aa: CASSDSSYNEQFF
j_call: TRBJ2-2; v_call: TRBV27; cdr3_aa: CASSLRVNTGELFF
j_call: TRBJ1-1; v_call: TRBV2; cdr3_aa: CASSDPGLGAEAFF
j_call: TRBJ1-1; v_call: TRBV29-1; cdr3_aa: CSVVSGSFPTEAFF
j_call: TRBJ2-3; v_call: TRBV23-1; cdr3_aa: CASSRREADTQYF
j_call: TRBJ1-5; v_call: TRBV18; cdr3_aa: CASSPAGDQPQHF
j_call: TRBJ1-2; v_call: TRBV5-5; cdr3_aa: CASSLRDWAYGYTF
j_call: TRBJ2-3; v_call: TRBV29-1; cdr3_aa: CSRLGEADTQYF
j_call: TRBJ2-2; v_call: TRBV2; cdr3_aa: CASSGSGTSNFAGELFF
j_call: TRBJ2-3; v_call: TRBV25-1; cdr3_aa: CASSRAGNTDTQYF
j_call: TRBJ2-1; v_call: TRBV4-1; cdr3_aa: CASSPLGAKGGNEQFF
j_call: TRBJ2-1; v_call: TRBV5-1; cdr3_aa: CASSFGQDNEQFF
j_call: TRBJ2-1; v_call: TRBV9; cdr3_aa: CASSTDLSEYDEQFF
j_call: TRBJ1-1; v_call: TRBV2; cdr3_aa: CAHSQGENTEAFF
j_call: TRBJ2-1; v_call: TRBV5-6; cdr3_aa: CASSSDRPSSYNEQFF
j_call: TRBJ2-3; v_call: TRBV11-2; cdr3_aa: CASSYGAGPTDTQYF
j_call: TRBJ1-1; v_call: TRBV2; cdr3_aa: CASSQHRAGDTEAFF
j_call: TRBJ2-1; v_call: TRBV29-1; cdr3_aa: CSLRTSAHEQFF
j_call: TRBJ2-2; v_call: TRBV10-3; cdr3_aa: CAIRGQANTGELFF
j_call: TRBJ1-1; v_call: TRBV11-3; cdr3_aa: CASSPGTGPFSAEAFF
j_call: TRBJ2-7; v_call: TRBV27; cdr3_aa: CASSSRLAGSAEQYF
j_call: TRBJ2-7; v_call: TRBV5-1; cdr3_aa: CASSPVQDTREQYF
j_call: TRBJ2-1; v_call: TRBV4-2; cdr3_aa: CASSQGDLSSYNEQFF
j_call: TRBJ1-1; v_call: TRBV2; cdr3_aa: CASREPPTEKAFF
j_call: TRBJ2-2; v_call: TRBV7-6; cdr3_aa: CASSSLFRQGSSGELFF
j_call: TRBJ2-7; v_call: TRBV7-9; cdr3_aa: CASSLRPGQGYEQYF
j_call: TRBJ2-1; v_call: TRBV7-9; cdr3_aa: CASSWTVDGQGRRQFF
j_call: TRBJ2-7; v_call: TRBV6-6; cdr3_aa: CASSSDRDRAYEQYF
j_call: TRBJ2-7; v_call: TRBV12-5; cdr3_aa: CASGLEGGLAGGNSYEQYF
j_call: TRBJ1-6; v_call: TRBV6-1; cdr3_aa: CASSDRTNNSPLHF
j_call: TRBJ2-7; v_call: TRBV11-2; cdr3_aa: CASRPTPGTSGRNSYEQYF
j_call: TRBJ2-7; v_call: TRBV19; cdr3_aa: CASSIGDSTQSQYF
j_call: TRBJ2-5; v_call: TRBV11-2; cdr3_aa: CASRRIGGGSETQYF
j_call: TRBJ2-7; v_call: TRBV6-5; cdr3_aa: CASRNTQGSEQYF
j_call: TRBJ2-6; v_call: TRBV29-1; cdr3_aa: CSAIGTESTGANVLTF
j_call: TRBJ1-1; v_call: TRBV13; cdr3_aa: CASSPDRGTEAFF